The 29 T cell receptor beta chains presented below share a single source sample, sequenced in a study of technical replicates of blood from a few donors. The data were produced by immunoSEQ multiplex PCR, yet TCRdb's version contains in-frame clones alone and is incomplete. Of approximately 92,000 clones listed, 95% were seen once; the top ten hold roughly 0.19%. The source material was T cells isolated from PBMCs. The receptors stem from a human donor in good health.

This clone came up once. J is TRBJ2-1 and V is TRBV14; 7 bases fit TRBD2. The CDR3 is 17 residues long. J lost 6 bases, V lost 1 base, and 12 bases had no gene match. CDR1 is SGHDN and CDR2 is FVKESK in the germline V gene. In nucleotides, the CDR3 is TGTGCCAGCAGCCAAGGGCGATGGGAGGGCCCTCCCAATGAGCAGTTCTTC. Its translation is CASSQGRWEGPPNEQFF. Complete variable domain (other parts from reference TRBV14 and TRBJ2-1): EAGVTQFPSHSVIEKGQTVTLRCDPISGHDNLYWYRRVMGKEIKFLLHFVKESKQDESGMPNNRFLAERTGGTYSTLKVQPAELEDSGVYFCASSQGRWEGPPNEQFFGPGTRLTVL.

This clone was counted a few times. The chain carries TRBV7-6 and TRBJ1-1; 7 nucleotides match TRBD1. Germline-derived CDR1 and CDR2 are SGHVS and FNYEAQ. CDR3 length: 14 residues. The junction had 4 bases not matched to a gene; V was cut back by 1 base and J by 5 bases. The CDR3 region is CASSLGGGPTEAFF. The CDR3 bases are TGTGCCAGCAGCTTAGGAGGGGGCCCGACTGAAGCTTTCTTT.

The chain has TRBV9 and TRBJ1-2; the D is unclear. In germline, CDR1 is SGDLS, CDR2 YYNGEE. V was pared by 7 bases and J by 5 bases, with 15 bases between. The CDR3 sequence is 13 residues long. Here the CDR3 DNA reads TGTGCCAGCTCTACCGGAGGCATTTATGGCTACACCTTC. As protein: CASSTGGIYGYTF.

This chain connects TRBV5-1 to TRBJ1-1; D perhaps matches TRBD1 (6 bases). The germline V and J ends were trimmed by 4 bases and 5 bases, with 18 bases remaining between them. Germline values: CDR1 SGHRS, CDR2 YFSETQ. The length of the CDR3 is 15 residues. CDR3 coding DNA: TGCGCCAGCAGCATCCGGGGGGGCGCGGATACTGAAGCTTTCTTT. Protein product: CASSIRGGADTEAFF.

V and J are TRBV9 and TRBJ2-1; 10 bases are shared with TRBD2. The germline V gene has CDR1 SGDLS and CDR2 YYNGEE. The CDR3 is made up of 18 amino acids. With 0 bases clipped from V and 5 bases from J, the junction kept 11 bases outside the gene matches. CDR3 amino acids: CASSVASWRTSGDNEQFF. In DNA, the CDR3 is TGTGCCAGCAGCGTAGCTAGTTGGCGGACTAGCGGAGACAATGAGCAGTTCTTC.

Comments on this clone: Other DNA sequences in this specimen translate into the identical CDR3. The rearrangement links TRBV5-1 to TRBJ1-1, with D tentatively TRBD1 (6 bases). Germline CDR1 and CDR2: SGHRS and YFSETQ. The CDR3 spans 14 residues. Trimming removed 3 bases from V and 0 bases from J, with 9 bases in between. Here the CDR3 DNA reads TGCGCCAGCAGCTCGGGACAAATGAACACTGAAGCTTTCTTT. It specifies CASSSGQMNTEAFF.

This chain joins TRBV4-2 and TRBJ2-1; 8 bases line up with TRBD2. Germline V gene sequence: CDR1 LGHNA, CDR2 YNFKEQ. This CDR3 is built from 14 residues. Unmatched junction bases numbered 8, after V lost 1 base and J lost 12 bases. The DNA for the CDR3 is TGTGCCAGCAGCCAAGGGGTCGGGGGGGCTCGGCAGTTCTTC. Translating it yields CASSQGVGGARQFF.

The chain recombines TRBV6-5 with TRBJ2-2; TRBD1 is a possible D gene (5 bases). The CDR3 extends over 15 amino acids. Trimming shortened V by 5 bases and J by 1 base, and 11 bases separated the two germline ends. The V gene's germline CDR1 is MNHEY and CDR2 SVGAGI. In nucleotides, the CDR3 is TGTGCCAGCAGTCCTAGGACACGGAACACCGGGGAGCTGTTTTTT. Translated: CASSPRTRNTGELFF.

The chain uses TRBV5-8 and TRBJ1-5; D might be TRBD1 (5 bases). This CDR3 comprises 16 residues. V lost 0 bases, J lost 5 bases, and 15 bases lay in between. Per germline, CDR1 SGHTS and CDR2 YDEGEE. The CDR3 here is CASSLDFKGLDQPQHF. The DNA of the CDR3 is TGTGCCAGCAGCTTGGATTTTAAGGGGTTGGATCAGCCCCAGCATTTT.

This clone is a singleton in its sample. The V gene is TRBV7-9, the J gene TRBJ2-3, with TRBD1 matching over 7 bases. Germline V gene sequence: CDR1 SEHNR, CDR2 FQNEAQ (reference sequence). V lost 4 bases to trimming and J lost 5 bases; unmatched junction nucleotides: 9. The CDR3 is made up of 15 amino acids. The CDR3 DNA follows: TGTGCCAGCAGCTCGCCGACAGGGAGTGGAGATACGCAGTATTTT. It is translated as CASSSPTGSGDTQYF.

This chain joins TRBV4-1 and TRBJ2-7; 7 positions agree with TRBD1. Looked up from germline, CDR1 is MGHRA and CDR2 is YSYEKL. Trimming took 0 bases from V and 4 from J; bases not matched to a gene: 6. This CDR3 has 15 amino acids. The CDR3: CASSQESGTAYEQYF. The CDR3 DNA follows: TGCGCCAGCAGCCAAGAATCCGGGACAGCATACGAGCAGTACTTC.

The rearrangement links TRBV19 to TRBJ1-4; D gene ambiguous. Germline V CDR1 and CDR2: LNHDA, SQIVND (reference sequence). V lost 2 bases and J 0 bases, leaving 7 bases between the germline ends. This CDR3 is built from 15 residues. In nucleotides, the CDR3 is TGTGCCAGTAGTATATCCACGGCAACTAATGAAAAACTGTTTTTT. As protein: CASSISTATNEKLFF.

The J gene is TRBJ1-2, the V gene TRBV6-5; no definite D call. Trimming pared 2 bases from V and 4 bases from J, leaving 11 bases between. There are 14 residues in the CDR3. The germline gives CDR1 MNHEY, CDR2 SVGAGI. The CDR3 spells CASSYVGSGYGYTF. DNA of the CDR3: TGTGCCAGCAGTTACGTCGGGAGCGGCTATGGCTACACCTTC.

V is TRBV30 and J is TRBJ1-2; D is perhaps TRBD1 (5 bases). The CDR3 is 11 residues long. Per germline, CDR1 GTSNPN and CDR2 SVGIG (reference sequence). The germline V and J ends were trimmed by 8 bases and 6 bases, with 13 bases remaining between them. CDR3 residues: CAVQGGDGYTF. The CDR3 DNA reads as TGTGCCGTTCAGGGTGGGGATGGCTACACCTTC.

The genes are TRBV2 and TRBJ2-3; D is uncertain. Germline CDR1 is SNHLY and CDR2 is FYNNEI. Trimming pared 2 bases from V and 2 bases from J, leaving 8 bases between. CDR3 length equals 14 residues. CDR3 sequence reads: CASSESEHTDTQYF. The CDR3 nucleotides read TGTGCCAGCAGTGAAAGTGAGCACACAGATACGCAGTATTTT.

The chain is built from TRBV27 and TRBJ2-7, with 10 bases fitting TRBD1. The V gene end was trimmed by 4 bases and the J gene end by 3 bases; junction bases not matched to a gene: 6. From germline, CDR1 is MNHEY and CDR2 SMNVEV (reference sequence). The CDR3 consists of 15 residues. In nucleotides, the CDR3 is TGTGCCAGCAGTTCTCTGGGACAGGGGTTCTACGAGCAGTACTTC. Encoded protein: CASSSLGQGFYEQYF.

The chain employs TRBV5-4 and TRBJ2-6, with D perhaps TRBD2 (7 bases). Germline V lookup: CDR1 SGHNT, CDR2 YYREEE (reference sequence). Trimming removed 3 bases at V and 3 bases at J, with 13 bases between. The CDR3 runs 16 residues. This CDR3 is CASSSGGGRGANVLTF. CDR3 nucleotides: TGTGCCAGCAGCTCCGGCGGGGGCCGTGGGGCCAACGTCCTGACTTTC. The full variable domain, with the rest looked up from reference TRBV5-4 and TRBJ2-6, is ETGVTQSPTHLIKTRGQQVTLRCSSQSGHNTVSWYQQALGQGPQFIFQYYREEENGRGNFPPRFSGLQFPNYSSELNVNALELDDSALYLCASSSGGGRGANVLTFGAGSRLTVL.

This clone was recorded once. The chain couples TRBV19 to TRBJ2-1, with 7 bases fitting TRBD2. The germline V gene has CDR1 LNHDA and CDR2 SQIVND (reference sequence). V was clipped by 2 bases and J by 7 bases; unmatched bases: 2. This CDR3 spans 13 amino acids. In DNA form, the CDR3 reads TGTGCCAGTAGTATAAGTAGCGGGAATGAGCAGTTCTTC. Translating it yields CASSISSGNEQFF. Together with reference TRBV19 and TRBJ2-1, the CDR3 gives the full variable domain: DGGITQSPKYLFRKEGQNVTLSCEQNLNHDAMYWYRQDPGQGLRLIYYSQIVNDFQKGDIAEGYSVSREKKESFPLTVTSAQKNPTAFYLCASSISSGNEQFFGPGTRLTVL.

The chain is built from TRBV6-4 and TRBJ2-4; 9 nucleotides align to TRBD2. The CDR3 totals 16 residues. Trimming cost V 2 bases and J 3 bases; bases outside gene matches: 5. Germline V gene data show CDR1 as MRHNA and CDR2 as SNTAGT. The CDR3 sequence is CASSDPVAGDKNIQYF. The CDR3 coding sequence is TGTGCCAGCAGTGACCCCGTAGCGGGGGACAAAAACATTCAGTACTTC.

The rearrangement uses TRBV7-6 and TRBJ2-5; 11 nucleotides line up with TRBD2. In germline, CDR1 is SGHVS, CDR2 FNYEAQ. The CDR3 has 17 amino acids. Trimming removed 5 bases from V and 7 bases from J; junction bases left unmatched: 15. The CDR3 here is CASSPSPETSGIWTQYF. CDR3 bases: TGTGCCAGCAGCCCGAGTCCCGAGACTAGCGGGATTTGGACCCAGTACTTC. The full variable domain, in which reference TRBV7-6 and TRBJ2-5 provide the parts outside the CDR3, is GAGVSQSPRYKVTKRGQDVALRCDPISGHVSLYWYRQALGQGPEFLTYFNYEAQQDKSGLPNDRFSAERPEGSISTLTIQRTEQRDSAMYRCASSPSPETSGIWTQYFGPGTRLLVL.

The V gene is TRBV2, the J gene TRBJ2-3; tentative D call: TRBD2 (6 bases). This CDR3 contains 14 residues. In germline, CDR1 is SNHLY, CDR2 FYNNEI. The V end lost 8 bases, the J end lost 4 bases, and 16 bases lay between the germline ends. The CDR3 nucleotides are TGTGCCAGCGGAGGGGCAGCCGAGCCAGATACGCAGTATTTT. As protein: CASGGAAEPDTQYF.

The rearrangement links TRBV7-9 to TRBJ1-6; D is unresolved. CDR1 SEHNR and CDR2 FQNEAQ come from the germline V gene (reference sequence). The V end was cut by 5 bases, the J end by 10 bases, with 12 bases between. This CDR3 contains 13 residues. In DNA form, the CDR3 reads TGTGCCAGCAGCGCTCAGGAACGGTCACCCCTCCACTTT. Translating it yields CASSAQERSPLHF.

V gene TRBV5-1 combines with J gene TRBJ2-6, with D possibly being TRBD1 (5 bases). V dropped 0 bases and J dropped 3 bases, with 13 bases sitting between them. Germline CDR1 is SGHRS and CDR2 is YFSETQ. This CDR3 region has 17 residues. The CDR3 is CASSLGSSGYGANVLTF. DNA of the CDR3: TGCGCCAGCAGCTTGGGTTCGTCAGGGTATGGGGCCAACGTCCTGACTTTC.

This clone was counted once. The chain carries TRBV5-4 and TRBJ1-2; 9 bases are shared with TRBD1. V lost 5 bases, J lost 4 bases, and 6 bases stayed unmatched. Per germline, CDR1 SGHNT and CDR2 YYREEE (reference sequence). The CDR3 is made up of 14 amino acids. The CDR3 DNA sequence: TGTGCCAGCAGACTGACAGGGGGGAGCTATGGCTACACCTTC. It yields the protein CASRLTGGSYGYTF. The full variable domain, its missing parts supplied by reference TRBV5-4 and TRBJ1-2, is ETGVTQSPTHLIKTRGQQVTLRCSSQSGHNTVSWYQQALGQGPQFIFQYYREEENGRGNFPPRFSGLQFPNYSSELNVNALELDDSALYLCASRLTGGSYGYTFGSGTRLTVV.

V gene TRBV5-5 combines with J gene TRBJ1-1; D possibly corresponds to TRBD1 (5 bases). V lost 5 bases and J lost 4, with 21 bases in between. This CDR3 region has 16 residues. CDR1 and CDR2 from the germline V gene are SGHKS and YYEKEE (reference sequence). The CDR3 nucleotides read TGTGCCAGCAGATGGGGCACCGTAGGGTCCGGCACTGAAGCTTTCTTT. Translation: CASRWGTVGSGTEAFF.

The gene calls are TRBV19 and TRBJ2-1; TRBD2 is a possible D gene (5 bases). Germline lookup yields CDR1 LNHDA and CDR2 SQIVND (reference sequence). V was cut by 8 bases and J by 4 bases, with 15 bases left in between. This CDR3 region has 14 residues. The CDR3 region has the DNA TGTGCCAGTTCTCGGGAACCAATTTACAATGAGCAGTTCTTC. Its protein product is CASSREPIYNEQFF.

The chain carries TRBV2 and TRBJ2-7, with TRBD1 identical over 7 bases. The CDR3 runs 12 residues. Trimming cost V 10 bases and J 5 bases; bases outside gene matches: 8. Germline V gene sequence: CDR1 SNHLY, CDR2 FYNNEI. The CDR3 region is CAIRQGVDEQYF. For the CDR3, the DNA is TGTGCCATCCGACAGGGCGTTGACGAGCAGTACTTC.

This chain links TRBV6-1 with TRBJ2-1; 7 bases agree with TRBD2. The germline V gene has CDR1 MNHNS and CDR2 SASEGT. The CDR3 loop spans 15 amino acids. The trim removed 4 bases at V and 6 bases at J, leaving 9 bases unmatched. Here the CDR3 reads CASSVSLAMINEQFF. CDR3 sequence (DNA): TGTGCCAGCAGTGTTTCACTAGCGATGATCAATGAGCAGTTCTTC.

The chain recombines TRBV9 with TRBJ2-7, with D tentatively TRBD2 (6 bases). The germline V gene has CDR1 SGDLS and CDR2 YYNGEE. V was pared by 3 bases and J by 6 bases, with 13 bases between. This CDR3 has 13 residues. CDR3 region: CASSDAGRREQYF. In DNA, the CDR3 is TGTGCCAGCAGCGACGCAGGGAGGCGCGAGCAGTACTTC.